The present T cell receptor (beta chain) was sequenced within a study of regulatory T cells in long-lasting Graves disease (dated by TCRdb to the early 2020s). About the full investigation: Newly diagnosed Graves' disease patients had taken antithyroid drugs for less than 3 months. Peripheral blood TCR sequencing and RNA sequencing compared persistent Graves' disease patients with newly diagnosed Graves' disease patients. The study took place in China and was registered as a clinical trial. A total of around 35 samples underwent TCR sequencing, from about 13 patients with persistent Graves' disease and roughly 20 patients with newly diagnosed Graves' disease. The research as a whole found: Sequencing and analysis were limited to the TCR beta chain. The authors noted that the small sample size was a limitation that may lower accuracy. Because the primary lesion, thyroid tissue, could not be accessed, the study looked at peripheral blood alone. TRBV28, TRBJ1-2 and TRBJ2-5 were preferentially used in persistent disease, while TRBV20-1 and TRBJ2-1 were favored in newly diagnosed disease. Lower TCR Shannon entropy and fewer highly expanded clones were observed in persistent Graves' disease patients than in newly diagnosed patients, which suggested clonal expansion. More public clonotypes were shared among persistent patients (around 2,600) than among newly diagnosed patients (roughly 1,000).

The label giving this sample's time point can be read as: newly diagnosed GD, antithyroid drugs for less than 3 months. RNA was extracted from PBMCs in TRIzol for both TCR sequencing and RNA sequencing. The diagnosis of Graves' disease was made according to American Thyroid Association guidelines. The patients came from an endocrinology department in Xi'an, China. Each patient gave about 9.1 milliliters of peripheral blood, collected in an EDTA anticoagulant tube. Ficoll Paque Plus density gradient separation was used to isolate PBMCs, and no additional T cell sorting was done. An Agilent 2100 Bioanalyzer and agarose gel were used to assess RNA quality, and a NanoDrop 2000 was used to measure RNA concentration. CDR3 length: 12 amino acids, cysteine to phenylalanine. The entry retains the CDR3 DNA only, 36 bases that are in frame from base 1. The germline V gene (reference sequence) sets CDR1 to DFQATT and CDR2 to SNEGSKA. The junction carries 13 bases between V and J, which are trimmed by 3 bases and 9 bases respectively.

This clonotype was detected ten times or more. Its recognized antigen is unknown. The sample holds no much larger clone one base away, and base qualities are not on file. Libraries were prepared through multiplex PCR. Sequencing relied on an Illumina HiSeq 4000. CDR3 regions were amplified by Arm-PCR with iRepertoire HTBI primers to construct TCR beta libraries. PCR products were gel purified before sequencing. The authors processed their data as follows. Gene usage analysis of CDR3 amino acid clonotypes relied on the 55 to 80 TRBV and 15 or so TRBJ segments identified across samples. COPE and FqMerger were used to merge filtered high-quality paired reads into contigs. BLAST was used to align contigs to IMGT TRBV, TRBD and TRBJ reference genes, and CDR3 was defined according to IMGT. Any clonotype with a frequency above 0.1% was classified as a highly expanded clone. Shannon entropy served as the measure of repertoire diversity, while the Gini coefficient captured V-J evenness. A clonotype was considered public if more than one individual shared it. TCRdb's own reprocessing of the public reads used fastp at Q25 and MiXCR and kept productive beta chains. Each record represents a unique CDR3 protein, reported with the most common genes and DNA among its rows. What appears here as the V and J calls and clone size reflects TCRdb's work, not the paper's. The sample profile shows a few hundred thousand distinct CDR3 sequences; about 11% of them were found once. Jointly, the top ten make up 18% of the sample.

The same data also contributed to another study, on T cells in Graves' hyperthyroidism and ophthalmopathy. The second source states: Stable Graves' hyperthyroidism was defined as no progression to ophthalmopathy during 18 months of follow-up. Hyperthyroidism patients were newly diagnosed, had a disease duration of under 2 months, and were aged 18 to 65 years. The study excluded patients with uncontrolled infections, other autoimmune diseases, pregnancy or lactation. Diagnoses were based on clinical symptoms, serum thyroxine and TRAb, thyroid ultrasound and orbital computed tomography. For the first round of RT-PCR on the TCR CDR3, the HTBI primer set was used together with the Qiagen OneStep RT-PCR kit. Blood samples also contained most of the expanded thyroid clonotypes (frequency above 0.001), which suggests that blood repertoires may reflect thyroid immune responses. In cross-validation, a model built on a 13 V-J signature told ophthalmopathy apart from stable hyperthyroidism with less than 90% sensitivity and roughly 81% specificity, and in testing the same model reached 80%/75%. In validation, the model predicted progression to ophthalmopathy with approximately 70% sensitivity and approximately 74% specificity, a median of about 6 months before onset. A discovery cohort of roughly 100 patients, approximately 45 with Graves' ophthalmopathy and 55 to 65 with stable Graves' hyperthyroidism, was used to find distinguishing TCR V-J signatures. Prospective prediction of ophthalmopathy was tested in an independent validation cohort of approximately 19 hyperthyroidism patients and 17 patients who later progressed to ophthalmopathy. The approximately 100 discovery patients were divided at random into training and test sets in a 7:3 ratio. In addition, the study compared T-cell repertoires in thyroid tissue and in blood from several Graves' hyperthyroidism patients. Following sampling, methimazole starting at 30 mg daily was given to hyperthyroidism patients, and high-dose intravenous methylprednisolone was given to ophthalmopathy patients. Libraries were constructed in a second round of multiplex PCR, after which size selection and purification were carried out. Paired-end sequencing of the libraries was performed with 100 bp reads on an Illumina HiSeq2000. SOAPnuke was used to process the raw data, throwing out any read that contained adapters or uncalled bases, had a mean Phred below 15, or lacked an exact constant-primer or identifier match. High-quality paired reads were merged using COPE v1.2.5, and each unique nucleotide sequence was defined as a clonotype. Clonotypes were aligned to IMGT TRBV, TRBD and TRBJ reference segments using MiTCR v1.1. Analysis was restricted to V-J combinations with a frequency above 0.0001, which covered roughly 99% of repertoires. The TCS score was defined as F50 (clonal expansion) divided by E x V (chaos), with BLOSUM62-based TCRdist calculated between CDR3 peptides within each V-J. Welch's t-statistics and random forest reduced 450 to 600 V-J features to about 12, which were used in a naive Bayes classifier (R e1071). No statistical method was used to set the sample size in advance, and investigators knew the group allocation. TCR Vbeta CDR3 sequencing of 120 to 150 peripheral blood samples (approximately 44 ophthalmopathy, under 80 hyperthyroidism and roughly 17 progressor patients) is reported in the paper.

The V gene is TRBV20-1 and the J gene is TRBJ2-3; the D gene identity is not certain. The source is a young woman with Graves disease. Donor details come from another sample of the same person, matched by shared clones. Sequenced here: peripheral blood mononuclear cells (PBMCs), sampled at new diagnosis, from a patient treated with antithyroid drugs. The CDR3 region: CSASRQLGTQYF. The sequence in DNA is TGCAGTGCTAGCCGGCAGTTAGGGACGCAGTATTTT.